The 16 T cell receptor beta chains listed next were all sequenced from one sample in a study of blood T cell repertoires in COVID-19. Profiled with immunoSEQ multiplex PCR; TCRdb holds only in-frame clones, not every one. Of under 150,000 clones in the sample, approximately 87% were seen once. Sequenced material: PBMCs or T cells enriched from blood (not recorded which). The source is a man aged 50-59 years in a cohort exposed to, infected with or recovered from COVID-19 (not recorded which).

The chain is built from TRBV29-1 and TRBJ2-2; no reliable D call. Germline values: CDR1 SQVTM, CDR2 ANQGSEA. V gave up 3 bases and J gave up 2 bases, with 7 bases separating them. This CDR3 contains 13 residues. CDR3 nucleotides: TGCAGCGTTGATCTGTTAAACACCGGGGAGCTGTTTTTT. It yields the protein CSVDLLNTGELFF.

The rearrangement uses TRBV5-1 and TRBJ1-2; the D is unclear. The V end lost 0 bases, the J end lost 4 bases, and 7 bases lay between the germline ends. This CDR3 has 13 residues. CDR1 and CDR2 from the germline V gene are SGHRS and YFSETQ. In DNA, the CDR3 is TGCGCCAGCAGCTTGGCTCAGATCTATGGCTACACCTTC. As protein: CASSLAQIYGYTF.

The sample holds a few counts of this clone. This chain connects TRBV10-3 to TRBJ2-2; weak D call: TRBD1 (5 bases). Germline V lookup: CDR1 ENHRY, CDR2 SYGVKD. The CDR3 loop spans 13 amino acids. Trimming left V 11 bases short and J 2 bases short, with 12 bases between. The CDR3 DNA reads TGTGCCGGCCTGGACACCAACACCGGGGAGCTGTTTTTT. It specifies CAGLDTNTGELFF.

The chain employs TRBV3-1 (or the pseudogene TRBV3-2) and TRBJ1-6; 10 nucleotides match TRBD1. The junction had 6 bases not matched to a gene; V was cut back by 1 base and J by 0 bases. CDR1 LGHDT and CDR2 YNNKEL come from the germline V gene (reference sequence). This CDR3 comprises 19 residues. This chain's CDR3 is CASSQGGQGLSSYNSPLHF. The CDR3 bases are TGTGCCAGCAGCCAAGGGGGACAGGGGCTGAGCTCCTATAATTCACCCCTCCACTTT.

V is TRBV24-1 and J is TRBJ1-5; 9 bases fit TRBD1. Germline CDR1 and CDR2: KGHDR and SFDVKD. J lost 1 base, V lost 4 bases, and 10 bases had no gene match. The CDR3 length is 18 residues. The DNA of the CDR3 is TGTGCCACCAGTGACTCCGGGACAGGGATCCCGAGCAATCAGCCCCAGCATTTT. Translating gives CATSDSGTGIPSNQPQHF.

CDR3 protein: CASRQNTEAFF. In DNA, the CDR3 is TGTGCCAGCAGACAGAACACTGAAGCTTTCTTT. V gene TRBV7-9 combines with J gene TRBJ1-1; D gene unclear. Germline V gene data show CDR1 as SEHNR and CDR2 as FQNEAQ (reference sequence). This CDR3 is built from 11 residues. V was shortened by 6 bases and J by 1 base, with 3 bases between the two germline ends.

This chain connects TRBV5-6 to TRBJ2-2; TRBD2 is a possible D gene (6 bases). CDR1 is SGHDT, CDR2 YYEEEE, per germline. The CDR3 has 19 residues. V was trimmed by 2 bases and J by 4 bases, leaving 24 bases between them. The CDR3 DNA follows: TGTGCCAGCAGCTTTTATGTTTCCAGGAGGGGCAGCGGCACCGGGGAGCTGTTTTTT. It translates to CASSFYVSRRGSGTGELFF.

The J gene is TRBJ2-5, the V gene TRBV2; D is ambiguous. Trimming took off 2 bases at V and 5 bases at J, with 18 bases between the two ends. Germline values: CDR1 SNHLY, CDR2 FYNNEI. The CDR3 consists of 16 residues. CDR3 region: CASSESPGRISETQYF. In DNA form, the CDR3 reads TGTGCCAGCAGTGAAAGTCCAGGCAGGATCTCGGAGACCCAGTACTTC.

The genes are TRBV6-5 and TRBJ2-7; 7 bases map to TRBD1. Germline values: CDR1 MNHEY, CDR2 SVGAGI. J was trimmed by 0 bases and V by 5 bases; bases with no gene match: 7. This CDR3 region has 15 residues. The DNA of the CDR3 is TGTGCCAGCAGTATCCGGGACAGTCCCTCCTACGAGCAGTACTTC. Encoded protein: CASSIRDSPSYEQYF.

The V call is TRBV6-5, the J call TRBJ1-1; 9 positions agree with TRBD1. After removal of 7 bases from V and 0 bases from J, the junction contained 6 bases not matched to a gene. The germline CDR1 and CDR2 sequences are MNHEY and SVGAGI. There are 15 residues in the CDR3. The CDR3 bases are TGTGCCAGCATTCCCGGGACAGGGTTGAACACTGAAGCTTTCTTT. Its translation is CASIPGTGLNTEAFF.

A single count supports this clone. The chain combines TRBV7-9 with TRBJ1-4; no definite D call. V was clipped by 4 bases and J by 0 bases, with 9 bases between them. This CDR3 is built from 15 residues. CDR1 is SEHNR, CDR2 FQNEAQ, per germline (reference sequence). CDR3 sequence (DNA): TGTGCCAGCAGCTCCGTCGGGGCAACTAATGAAAAACTGTTTTTT. Residues: CASSSVGATNEKLFF. The full variable domain, with the rest looked up from reference TRBV7-9 and TRBJ1-4, is DTGVSQNPRHKITKRGQNVTFRCDPISEHNRLYWYRQTLGQGPEFLTYFQNEAQLEKSRLLSDRFSAERPKGSFSTLEIQRTEQGDSAMYLCASSSVGATNEKLFFGSGTQLSVL.

The gene calls are TRBV7-2 and TRBJ1-3, with 8 nucleotides matching TRBD1. The CDR3 loop spans 17 amino acids. Germline assignment: CDR1 SGHTA and CDR2 FQGNSA. V trimming: 1 base; J trimming: 0 bases; junction bases outside the gene matches: 5. The DNA for the CDR3 is TGTGCCAGCAGCTTAGGGCAGGGGGCCTTCTCTGGAAACACCATATATTTT. Amino acid sequence: CASSLGQGAFSGNTIYF.

This chain joins TRBV30 and TRBJ2-3; the match to TRBD2 covers 7 bases. The germline CDR1 and CDR2 sequences are GTSNPN and SVGIG (reference sequence). The CDR3 is 14 residues long. V shed 0 bases, J shed 4 bases, and the junction held 4 bases outside the gene matches. CDR3 region: CAWSVPGGADTQYF. CDR3 nucleotides: TGTGCCTGGAGTGTCCCTGGGGGGGCAGATACGCAGTATTTT.

The rearrangement links TRBV4-3 to TRBJ2-7; possible D gene TRBD2, 5 bases. Trimming shortened V by 1 base and J by 4 bases, and 14 bases separated the two germline ends. The CDR3 contains 15 residues. Germline CDR1 is LGHNA and CDR2 is YSLEER. The CDR3 is CASSQGPGEGYEQYF. In DNA form, the CDR3 reads TGCGCCAGCAGCCAAGGTCCCGGGGAAGGGTACGAGCAGTACTTC.

The V and J genes are TRBV18 and TRBJ1-2; weak D call: TRBD1 (6 bases). Germline-derived CDR1 and CDR2 are KGHSH and LQKENI. The V end was cut by 3 bases, the J end by 7 bases, with 21 bases between. The CDR3 sequence is 16 residues long. CDR3 sequence reads: CASSPGIERGAGGYTF. As DNA, the CDR3 is TGTGCCAGCTCACCGGGAATCGAGCGGGGGGCTGGTGGCTACACCTTC.

CDR3 sequence reads: CASSSPGLAGAYEQYF. CDR3 sequence (DNA): TGTGCCAGCAGTTCCCCGGGACTAGCGGGGGCGTACGAGCAGTACTTC. This chain joins TRBV6-5 and TRBJ2-7; 14 bases are a match to TRBD2. V shed 4 bases, J shed 4 bases, and the junction held 6 bases outside the gene matches. The CDR3 is 16 amino acids. The germline CDR1 and CDR2 sequences are MNHEY and SVGAGI.